This TCR beta chain was documented in a study of blood T cell repertoires in COVID-19. Study as a whole: T cells, B-cell-depleted T cells, or PBMCs provided the cDNA or gDNA that served as material.

The repertoire was sequenced with immunoSEQ multiplex PCR; TCRdb's copy has only in-frame clones and lacks some. The sample carries approximately 230,000 clones, around 80% recorded once. Turning to this clone: One junction end does not reproduce the germline sequence, and a read error may be involved.

The sample comprised peripheral blood. The receptor was derived from a middle-aged woman with active or convalescent COVID-19.

The DNA of the CDR3 is TGTGCCAGTAGTACCTCCTCCTCCAGGGGCCTACGCTTC. Residues: CASSTSSSRGLRF. The chain joins TRBV19 to TRBJ1-2; maybe TRBD1 (6 bases). The CDR3 runs to 13 residues. The germline CDR1 and CDR2 sequences are LNHDA and SQIVND (reference sequence).